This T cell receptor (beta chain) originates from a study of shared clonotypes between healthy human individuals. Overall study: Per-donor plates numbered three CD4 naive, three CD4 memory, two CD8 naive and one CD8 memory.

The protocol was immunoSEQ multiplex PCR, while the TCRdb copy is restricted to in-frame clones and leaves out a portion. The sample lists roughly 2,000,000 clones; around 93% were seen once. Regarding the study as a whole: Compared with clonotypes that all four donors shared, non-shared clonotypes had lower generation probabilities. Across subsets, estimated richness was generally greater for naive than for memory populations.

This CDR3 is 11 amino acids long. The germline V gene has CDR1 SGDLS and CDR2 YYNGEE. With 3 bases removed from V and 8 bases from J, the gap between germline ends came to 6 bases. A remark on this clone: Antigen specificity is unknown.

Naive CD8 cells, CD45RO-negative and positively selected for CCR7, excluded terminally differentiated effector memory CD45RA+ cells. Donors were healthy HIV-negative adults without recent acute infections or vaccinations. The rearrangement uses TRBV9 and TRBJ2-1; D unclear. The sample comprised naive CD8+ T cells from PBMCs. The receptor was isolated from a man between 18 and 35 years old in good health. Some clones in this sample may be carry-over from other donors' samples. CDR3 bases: TGTGCCAGCAGCGACCACGATGAGCAGTTCTTC. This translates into CASSDHDEQFF. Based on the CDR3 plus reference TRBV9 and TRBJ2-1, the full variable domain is DSGVTQTPKHLITATGQRVTLRCSPRSGDLSVYWYQQSLDQGLQFLIQYYNGEERAKGNILERFSAQQFPDLHSELNLSSLELGDSALYFCASSDHDEQFFGPGTRLTVL.